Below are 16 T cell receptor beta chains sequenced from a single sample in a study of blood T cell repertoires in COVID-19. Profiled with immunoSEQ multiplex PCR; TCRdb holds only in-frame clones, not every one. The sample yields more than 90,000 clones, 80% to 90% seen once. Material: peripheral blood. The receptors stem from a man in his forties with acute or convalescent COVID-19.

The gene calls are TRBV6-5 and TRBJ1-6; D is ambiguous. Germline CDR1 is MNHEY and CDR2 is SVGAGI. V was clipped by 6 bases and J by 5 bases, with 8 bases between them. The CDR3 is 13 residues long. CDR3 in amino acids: CASRTWDNSPLHF. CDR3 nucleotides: TGTGCCAGCAGGACATGGGATAATTCACCCCTCCACTTT.

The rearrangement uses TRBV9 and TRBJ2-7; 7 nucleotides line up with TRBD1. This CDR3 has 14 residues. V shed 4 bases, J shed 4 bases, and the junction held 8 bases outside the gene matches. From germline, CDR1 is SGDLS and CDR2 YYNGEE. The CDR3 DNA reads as TGTGCCAGCAGCCACCGGGACAGTGGGTACGAGCAGTACTTC. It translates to CASSHRDSGYEQYF.

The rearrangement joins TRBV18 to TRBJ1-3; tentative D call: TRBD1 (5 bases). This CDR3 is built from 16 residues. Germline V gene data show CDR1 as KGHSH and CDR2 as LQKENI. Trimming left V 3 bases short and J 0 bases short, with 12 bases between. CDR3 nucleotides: TGTGCCAGCTCACCCCCCGACAGCTACTCTGGAAACACCATATATTTT. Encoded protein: CASSPPDSYSGNTIYF.

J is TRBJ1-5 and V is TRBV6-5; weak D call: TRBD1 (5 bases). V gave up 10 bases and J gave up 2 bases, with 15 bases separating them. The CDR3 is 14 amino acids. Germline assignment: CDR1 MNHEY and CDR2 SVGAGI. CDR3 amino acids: CAIHNRGGNQPQHF. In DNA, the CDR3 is TGTGCCATTCACAATCGGGGGGGCAATCAGCCCCAGCATTTT.

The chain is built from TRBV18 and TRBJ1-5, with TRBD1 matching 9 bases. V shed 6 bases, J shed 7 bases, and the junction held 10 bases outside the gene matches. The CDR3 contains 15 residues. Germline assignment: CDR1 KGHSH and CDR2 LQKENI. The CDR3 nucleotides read TGTGCCAGCTCGCCCGGGACAGGGAGGGGCCAGCCCCAGCATTTT. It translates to CASSPGTGRGQPQHF.

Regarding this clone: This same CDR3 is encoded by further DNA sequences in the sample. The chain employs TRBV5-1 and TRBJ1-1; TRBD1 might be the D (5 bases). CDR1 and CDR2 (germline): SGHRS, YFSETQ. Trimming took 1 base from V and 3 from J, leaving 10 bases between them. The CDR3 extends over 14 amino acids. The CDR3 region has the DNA TGCGCCAGCAGCTTGACAGGTGGGGACACTGAAGCTTTCTTT. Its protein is CASSLTGGDTEAFF.

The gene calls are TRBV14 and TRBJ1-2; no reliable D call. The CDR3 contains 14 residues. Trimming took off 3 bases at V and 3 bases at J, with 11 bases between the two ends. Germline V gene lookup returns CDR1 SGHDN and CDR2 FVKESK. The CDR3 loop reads CASSQGVGYYGYTF. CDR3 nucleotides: TGTGCCAGCAGCCAGGGAGTTGGTTACTATGGCTACACCTTC.

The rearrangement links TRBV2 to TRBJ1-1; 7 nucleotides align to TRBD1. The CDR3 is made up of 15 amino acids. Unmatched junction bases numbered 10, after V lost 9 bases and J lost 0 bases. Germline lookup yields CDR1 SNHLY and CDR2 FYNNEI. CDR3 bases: TGTGCCAGTTCCCGAGACAGGGTTTTGAACACTGAAGCTTTCTTT. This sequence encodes CASSRDRVLNTEAFF.

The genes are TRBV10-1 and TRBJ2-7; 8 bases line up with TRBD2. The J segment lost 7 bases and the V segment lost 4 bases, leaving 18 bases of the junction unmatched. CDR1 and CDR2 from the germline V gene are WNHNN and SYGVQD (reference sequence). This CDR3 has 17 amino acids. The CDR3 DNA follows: TGCGCCAGCAGTGCCACTCCGGGACTAGGTGGGTTAGGAGAGCAGTACTTC. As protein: CASSATPGLGGLGEQYF.

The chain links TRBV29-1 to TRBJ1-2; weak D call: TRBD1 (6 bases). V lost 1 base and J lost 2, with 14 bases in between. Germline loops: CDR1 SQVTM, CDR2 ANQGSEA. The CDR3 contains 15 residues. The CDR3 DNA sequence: TGCAGCGTTGAAGGCTCGGACAGTCACAACTATGGCTACACCTTC. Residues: CSVEGSDSHNYGYTF.

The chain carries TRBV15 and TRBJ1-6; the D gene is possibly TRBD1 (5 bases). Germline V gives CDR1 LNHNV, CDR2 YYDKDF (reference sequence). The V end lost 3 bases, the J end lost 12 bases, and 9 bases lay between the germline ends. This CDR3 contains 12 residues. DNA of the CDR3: TGTGCCACCAGCAGTGCAGGGTTACCCCTCCACTTT. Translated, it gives CATSSAGLPLHF.

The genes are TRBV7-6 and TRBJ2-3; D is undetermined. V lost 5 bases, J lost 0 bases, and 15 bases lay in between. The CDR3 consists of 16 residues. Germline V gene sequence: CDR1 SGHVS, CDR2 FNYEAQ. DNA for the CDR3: TGTGCCAGCAGCCCGACTTACGGAACTAGCACAGATACGCAGTATTTT. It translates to CASSPTYGTSTDTQYF.

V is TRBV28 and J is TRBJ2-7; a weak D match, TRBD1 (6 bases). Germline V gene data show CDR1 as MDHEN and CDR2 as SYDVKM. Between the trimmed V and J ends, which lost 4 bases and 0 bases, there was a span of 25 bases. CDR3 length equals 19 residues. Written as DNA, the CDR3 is TGTGCCAGCAGTTCGACCCCCGGGACACGGCATTCGCGCTCCTACGAGCAGTACTTC. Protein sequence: CASSSTPGTRHSRSYEQYF.

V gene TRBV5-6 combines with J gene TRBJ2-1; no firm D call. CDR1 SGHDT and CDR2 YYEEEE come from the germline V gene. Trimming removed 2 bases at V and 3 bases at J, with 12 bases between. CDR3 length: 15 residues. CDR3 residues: CASSFPEAHYNEQFF. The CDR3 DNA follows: TGTGCCAGCAGCTTCCCAGAAGCGCACTACAATGAGCAGTTCTTC.

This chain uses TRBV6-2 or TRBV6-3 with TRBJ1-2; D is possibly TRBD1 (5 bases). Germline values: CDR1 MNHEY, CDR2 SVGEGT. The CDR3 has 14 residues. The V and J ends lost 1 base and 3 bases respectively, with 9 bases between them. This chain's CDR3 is CASSYWGLDYGYTF. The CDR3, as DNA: TGTGCCAGCAGTTACTGGGGCCTGGACTATGGCTACACCTTC.

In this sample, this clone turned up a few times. Here the CDR3 DNA reads TGTGCCAGCAGCTTAAACAGGCGAACTTATGGCTACACCTTC. Amino acid sequence: CASSLNRRTYGYTF. V gene TRBV5-6 combines with J gene TRBJ1-2, with a weak D call TRBD1 (5 bases). Trimming cost V 2 bases and J 5 bases, with 13 bases left between them. CDR3 size: 14 residues. Germline V gives CDR1 SGHDT, CDR2 YYEEEE.